This T cell receptor beta chain was profiled in a study of cytomegalovirus exposure and HLA in healthy donors. About this clone itself: The antigen is not known.

Use of 60 Vbeta and 13 Jbeta primers characterized the PCR. Profiling relied on immunoSEQ multiplex PCR, and the TCRdb table lists in-frame clones only, not all of them. The profile shows some 160,000 clones, approximately 78% of them singletons. CDR1 and CDR2 from the germline V gene are SGHTA and FQGNSA. Trimming shortened V by 5 bases and J by 8 bases, and 13 bases separated the two germline ends. The CDR3 runs to 13 residues. Whole-study findings and limits: The Asian-associated ancestry cluster reportedly had fewer N-insertions than the approximately 650-donor mean in a later analysis. Overall, some 160 TCR beta chains were annotated as cytomegalovirus-associated. Earlier analysis looked at TCR beta V segments, and most were productive about 87% or about 30% of the time.

The specimen was PBMCs. The receptor's source is a woman between 40 and 50 years old in good health and CMV-seropositive. The J gene is TRBJ2-1, the V gene TRBV7-2; D remains ambiguous. CDR3 sequence: CASSPPSYDEQFF. The CDR3 coding sequence is TGTGCCAGCAGCCCCCCCAGTTATGATGAGCAGTTCTTC. Using reference TRBV7-2 and TRBJ2-1 for the parts outside the CDR3, the full variable domain is GAGVSQSPSNKVTEKGKDVELRCDPISGHTALYWYRQSLGQGLEFLIYFQGNSAPDKSGLPSDRFSAERTGGSVSTLTIQRTQQEDSAVYLCASSPPSYDEQFFGPGTRLTVL.